Listed here is a single T cell receptor beta chain. The antigen is undetermined. V lost 6 bases to trimming and J lost 5 bases, with 11 bases between them. Germline V gene lookup returns CDR1 SGHKS and CDR2 YYEKEE (reference sequence). This CDR3 region has 13 residues. Prepared libraries of TCR beta cDNA carried unique molecular identifiers. T cells, 1 to 10 million of them, yielded approximately 500,000 cDNA molecules. MiXCR was run by TCRdb on the PCR reads, yielding one entry per CDR3 protein. The sample consists of roughly 540,000 distinct CDR3 sequences, 30% to 40% of them appearing once. These data are taken from a study of post-analysis software for immune sequencing data. Study outcomes and limitations: Patients had higher frequencies than controls of a few TRBV segments, including TRBV5-6, TRBV5-1 and TRBV20-1.

This chain connects TRBV5-5 to TRBJ2-2, with D unclear. The sample was blood. The sequence was collected from a girl aged 2 to 17 with multiple sclerosis. The CDR3 DNA reads TGTGCCAGCACCTTAAGGGATACCGGGGAGCTGTTTTTT. Translation gives CASTLRDTGELFF.